This section outlines one T cell receptor (beta chain) sequence together with its context. What antigen it recognizes has not been identified. Base qualities are missing; no much larger clone stands one base away. TCRbeta CDR3 regions were amplified from genomic DNA using the immunoSEQ Assay, a bias-controlled multiplex PCR. The paper's processing steps were these. Nucleated cell counts per sample were estimated from amplification of reference gene primers within the assay. To quantify the absolute abundance of each unique TCRbeta CDR3 rearrangement, sequence reads were collapsed and filtered. For each sample, productive Simpson clonality was calculated as the square root of Simpson's diversity index over productive rearrangements. TCRdb took over this immuneACCESS table, retaining in-frame rearrangements with V and J assigned. Such tables are incomplete; in checked studies, under half of the missing clones stem from an unresolved V gene, and the remainder is unexplained. The V and J calls and clone size were taken over from that table, and D and trimming were inferred from the DNA. For this sample there are roughly 68,000 clones; about 91% appear just once. 5% to 7% of the sample rests with the top ten.

The collaborating institutions used their own protocols to collect whole blood in K2EDTA tubes. For TCRbeta analysis, collaborator samples were shipped as frozen whole blood, as isolated PBMCs, or as DNA extracted from either sample type. These data originate in a study of blood T cell repertoires in COVID-19 (TCRdb year 2020). With regard to the full study: Collaborator samples came from the United States, Italy and Spain and covered acute and convalescent phases of COVID-19. Where HLA class I and class II types were available, the types were taken from metadata supplied by the sample provider, not from assay-based typing. The prospective study material was composed of cDNA or gDNA derived from T cells, B-cell-depleted T cells, or PBMCs. Samples came from the ongoing ImmuneRACE study (first 160 participants) plus 1,254 subjects from 6 global collaborators. The repertoires were released in a freely available public database meant as a resource for research on the immune response to SARS-CoV-2. Subjects who had been exposed to COVID-19, were actively infected with it, or had recovered from it provided the deeply sampled blood TCRbeta repertoires that made up the dataset. Sample metadata almost always included a de-identified subject ID, COVID-19 status, age in years and sex. Broad study findings and their caveats: The amount of clinical and demographic metadata varied by source and participant and was provided uncurated.

The CDR3 measures 17 amino acids from cysteine to phenylalanine. Kept here is only the CDR3 DNA, which spans 51 bases and is read in frame from base 1. V is cut by 1 base and J by 0 bases, and the space between the germline ends is 10 bases. CDR1 LNHNV and CDR2 YYDKDF are derived from the germline V gene (reference sequence). Material for sequencing was peripheral blood. The chain was built from TRBV15 and TRBJ2-6, and TRBD2 may be the D gene, going by 5 matching bases. The TCR comes from a woman in her 70s with acute or convalescent COVID-19. Here is the DNA: TGTGCCACCAGCAGAGGAGAGGGAACCTCTGGGGCCAACGTCCTGACTTTC. Its product reads: CATSRGEGTSGANVLTF.